The clone carrying this T cell receptor (beta chain) appeared many times. The antigen is undetermined. In germline, CDR1 is SGHRS, CDR2 YFSETQ. Trimming cost V 2 bases and J 3 bases, with 11 bases left between them. The CDR3 sequence is 14 residues long. The data stem from a study of CD8 T cells in ankylosing spondylitis. Whole-study findings and limits: Clones linked to disease were reported to show significant enrichment in matched ankylosing spondylitis synovial fluid. Prior literature has documented some motif variants in synovial fluid and blood from reactive arthritis.

Via MiXCR, TCRdb re-called the 5' RACE reads, giving one row per CDR3 protein. This repertoire shows under 300,000 distinct CDR3 sequences, about 10% found once; its top ten account for 6% to 7.5%. The chain combines TRBV5-1 with TRBJ1-1, with D possibly being TRBD1 (6 bases). This TCR derives from a male donor with ankylosing spondylitis or in good health (not recorded which). The material sequenced was blood, either unsorted or a sorted T cell fraction (not recorded which). The CDR3 protein is CASSLHAGDTEAFF. CDR3 bases: TGCGCCAGCAGCTTACACGCAGGGGACACTGAAGCTTTCTTT.